One T cell receptor beta chain is described in this entry. Its specificity is unknown. The data are from a study of T cell responses to AZD1222 COVID-19 vaccine. Study-level findings and limits: Within unmutated variant regions lay the reported targets of nearly half of spike-specific TCRs. Repertoire sampling was restricted to post-peak T cell response timepoints. At baseline, just a handful of AZD1222 recipients tested seropositive.

Profiling relied on immunoSEQ multiplex PCR, and the TCRdb table lists in-frame clones only, not all of them. This table holds under 200,000 clones, around nine tenths found once. Germline assignment: CDR1 SGHVS and CDR2 FNYEAQ. V lost 1 base to trimming and J lost 8 bases, with 20 bases between them. The CDR3 contains 17 residues. The receptor was derived from an adult in good health. The chain couples TRBV7-6 to TRBJ1-4; a possible D gene is TRBD1 (5 bases). Sequences were derived from peripheral blood, sampled on day 0 of AZD1222 vaccination. The DNA of the CDR3 is TGTGCCAGCAGCTTAGAATTAGCGGCAGGGTCTTACGAAAAACTGTTTTTT. Translated: CASSLELAAGSYEKLFF.